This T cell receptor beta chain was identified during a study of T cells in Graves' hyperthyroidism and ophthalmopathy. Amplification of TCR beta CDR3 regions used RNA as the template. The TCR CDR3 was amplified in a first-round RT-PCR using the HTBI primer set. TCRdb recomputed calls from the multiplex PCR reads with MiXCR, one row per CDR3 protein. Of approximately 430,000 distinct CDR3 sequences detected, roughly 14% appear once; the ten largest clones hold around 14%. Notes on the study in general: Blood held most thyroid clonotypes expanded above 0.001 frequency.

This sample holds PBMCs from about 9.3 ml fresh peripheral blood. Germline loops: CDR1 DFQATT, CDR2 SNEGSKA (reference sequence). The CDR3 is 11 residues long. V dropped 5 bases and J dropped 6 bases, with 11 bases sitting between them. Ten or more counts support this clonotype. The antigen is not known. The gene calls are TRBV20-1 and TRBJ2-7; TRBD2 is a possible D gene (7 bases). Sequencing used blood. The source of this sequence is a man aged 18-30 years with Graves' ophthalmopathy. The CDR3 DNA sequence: TGCAGTGCTGGGGAGGGGGTCGAGCAGTACTTC. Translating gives CSAGEGVEQYF.